Each of the 26 T cell receptor beta chains below was sequenced from the same sample in a study of shared clonotypes between healthy human individuals. The protocol was immunoSEQ multiplex PCR, while the TCRdb copy is restricted to in-frame clones and leaves out a portion. This sample carries around 1.1 million clones, around 77% of them seen once, and the ten largest clones take roughly 0.82%. The sequencing sample was made of memory CD4+ T cells from PBMCs. As for subset: CD45RA-negative fraction. Source of these receptors: a man between 18 and 35 years old in good health. Some clones in this sample may be carry-over from other donors' samples.

The V and J genes are TRBV7-2 and TRBJ2-7, with a tentative D call TRBD1 (6 bases). The germline CDR1 and CDR2 sequences are SGHTA and FQGNSA. V dropped 5 bases and J dropped 0 bases, with 17 bases sitting between them. This CDR3 is 16 amino acids long. CDR3: CASSHNIADSSYEQYF. In DNA, the CDR3 is TGTGCCAGCAGCCACAACATCGCGGACAGCTCCTACGAGCAGTACTTC.

This clone was observed many times. The V gene is TRBV19, the J gene TRBJ2-3; 14 positions agree with TRBD2. The CDR3 length is 16 residues. Trimming cost V 4 bases and J 1 base; bases outside gene matches: 1. Per germline, CDR1 LNHDA and CDR2 SQIVND (reference sequence). CDR3 residues: CASSTGLAGGTDTQYF. The DNA for the CDR3 is TGTGCCAGTAGTACGGGACTAGCGGGGGGCACAGATACGCAGTATTTT.

The chain has TRBV27 and TRBJ2-3; TRBD2 matches at 9 bases. Looked up from germline, CDR1 is MNHEY and CDR2 is SMNVEV (reference sequence). V was clipped by 0 bases and J by 5 bases; unmatched bases: 9. The CDR3 runs to 17 residues. The CDR3 is CASSLSRLAGNRDTQYF. CDR3 DNA sequence: TGTGCCAGCAGTTTATCGAGGCTAGCGGGAAATAGAGATACGCAGTATTTT.

V usage is TRBV7-9 and J usage is TRBJ1-6; D ambiguous. CDR3 length equals 13 residues. The germline gives CDR1 SEHNR, CDR2 FQNEAQ (reference sequence). The V end lost 1 base, the J end lost 10 bases, and 8 bases lay between the germline ends. The CDR3 coding sequence is TGTGCCAGCAGCTTAGAGATGGGGTCACCCCTCCACTTT. It is translated as CASSLEMGSPLHF.

The chain carries TRBV6-1 and TRBJ2-7, with D possibly matching TRBD1 (5 bases). V lost 6 bases and J 2 bases, leaving 8 bases between the germline ends. Looked up from germline, CDR1 is MNHNS and CDR2 is SASEGT. The CDR3 length is 12 residues. DNA for the CDR3: TGTGCCAGCAGGGACACTACCTACGAGCAGTACTTC. It specifies CASRDTTYEQYF.

The table lists this clone with a few counts. In the same sample, other DNA sequences code for this CDR3. This chain uses TRBV30 with TRBJ2-4, with 8 bases matching TRBD1. CDR1 is GTSNPN, CDR2 SVGIG, per germline (reference sequence). Germline trimming cut 0 bases from V and 6 bases from J; bases unmatched to any gene: 1. The CDR3 runs to 13 residues. The CDR3 spells CAWSVTGGNIQYF. The CDR3, as DNA: TGTGCCTGGAGTGTAACAGGGGGAAACATTCAGTACTTC.

The table lists this clone with a count of one. The V call is TRBV2, the J call TRBJ1-2, with D perhaps TRBD1 (6 bases). In germline, CDR1 is SNHLY, CDR2 FYNNEI. The CDR3 covers 13 residues. The ends were cut back, 7 bases at V and 2 bases at J, with 11 bases in the middle. The CDR3 is CASNRQDNYGYTF. The CDR3, as DNA: TGTGCCAGCAACAGACAGGACAACTATGGCTACACCTTC.

Points on this clone: At the DNA level, this CDR3 is encoded by other sequences in the same sample as well. V usage is TRBV30 and J usage is TRBJ1-1; D not certain. The V gene lost 2 bases and the J gene lost 0 bases, with 7 bases spanning the gap. Germline V CDR1 and CDR2: GTSNPN, SVGIG (reference sequence). This CDR3 comprises 13 residues. The DNA of the CDR3 is TGTGCCTGGAGTCTTCAGGTGAACACTGAAGCTTTCTTT. It encodes CAWSLQVNTEAFF.

The V gene is TRBV2, the J gene TRBJ2-3, with 9 bases matching TRBD1. V lost 7 bases, J lost 3 bases, and 5 bases stayed unmatched. Germline CDR1 is SNHLY and CDR2 is FYNNEI. The CDR3 runs to 14 residues. The CDR3: CASMRTGETDTQYF. The CDR3 DNA reads TGTGCCAGCATGCGGACAGGGGAGACAGATACGCAGTATTTT.

This chain uses TRBV7-3 with TRBJ2-1; 15 nucleotides match TRBD2. Germline values: CDR1 SGHTA, CDR2 FQGTGA. V gave up 3 bases and J gave up 5 bases; unmatched junction bases: 8. This CDR3 region has 18 residues. The CDR3 loop reads CASSFSRTSGRDDNEQFF. The CDR3 nucleotides are TGTGCCAGCAGCTTCTCCCGGACTAGCGGGAGGGATGACAATGAGCAGTTCTTC.

The rearrangement links TRBV18 to TRBJ1-2; D call uncertain. CDR3 length: 13 amino acids. Trimming left V 2 bases short and J 8 bases short, with 12 bases between. Germline-derived CDR1 and CDR2 are KGHSH and LQKENI. Written as DNA, the CDR3 is TGTGCCAGCTCACCAGTGGGGAAGGACGGCTACACCTTC. The encoded protein is CASSPVGKDGYTF.

This CDR3 reads CASSAAGDFTYEQYF. CDR3 nucleotides: TGTGCCAGCAGTGCCGCAGGTGATTTTACCTACGAGCAGTACTTC. The chain joins TRBV25-1 to TRBJ2-7; D call uncertain. This CDR3 has 15 amino acids. Trimming cost V 4 bases and J 2 bases, with 15 bases left between them. The V gene's germline CDR1 is MGHDK and CDR2 SYGVNS.

The table lists this clone with a few counts. The gene calls are TRBV2 and TRBJ1-5; D is uncertain. V lost 5 bases and J 5 bases, leaving 13 bases between the germline ends. Looked up from germline, CDR1 is SNHLY and CDR2 is FYNNEI. This CDR3 is built from 14 residues. The CDR3 is CASSKSQADQPQHF. The CDR3 coding sequence is TGTGCCAGCAGTAAGAGCCAGGCTGATCAGCCCCAGCATTTT.

This clone was seen more than once but under ten times. This chain links TRBV4-3 with TRBJ2-7; 9 bases fit TRBD1. The ends lost 2 bases at V and 5 bases at J; junction bases unmatched: 7. The CDR3 runs to 15 residues. CDR1 and CDR2 from the germline V gene are LGHNA and YSLEER. The CDR3 DNA is TGCGCCAGCAGCCAAACTAGGGACAGGGCCCACGAGCAGTACTTC. This encodes CASSQTRDRAHEQYF.

The CDR3 protein is CASRARQGAGQPQHF. The DNA for the CDR3 is TGTGCCAGCAGGGCAAGACAGGGGGCTGGCCAGCCCCAGCATTTT. V and J are TRBV6-5 and TRBJ1-5; 10 bases line up with TRBD1. J gave up 7 bases and V 6 bases, and 9 bases lay outside the gene matches. This CDR3 has 15 residues. Germline V gene sequence: CDR1 MNHEY, CDR2 SVGAGI.

This chain uses TRBV5-1 with TRBJ1-3; D is possibly TRBD1 (5 bases). Germline V gene sequence: CDR1 SGHRS, CDR2 YFSETQ. There are 14 residues in the CDR3. V was clipped by 4 bases and J by 5 bases, with 13 bases between them. CDR3 residues: CASSPGDVRNTIYF. In nucleotides, the CDR3 is TGCGCCAGCAGCCCCGGGGACGTCCGAAACACCATATATTTT.

The genes are TRBV5-1 and TRBJ2-7; D possibly corresponds to TRBD1 (5 bases). V lost 4 bases and J 6 bases, leaving 23 bases between the germline ends. Germline-derived CDR1 and CDR2 are SGHRS and YFSETQ. CDR3 length: 16 residues. The DNA for the CDR3 is TGCGCCAGCAGCAGCCGCCCCGCAGGGCCCCTCGGCGAGCAGTACTTC. Its translation: CASSSRPAGPLGEQYF.

The rearrangement uses TRBV5-8 and TRBJ1-2; D might be TRBD1 (5 bases). Germline loops: CDR1 SGHTS, CDR2 YDEGEE. Trimming took off 0 bases at V and 6 bases at J, with 12 bases between the two ends. The CDR3 sequence is 14 residues long. The CDR3 DNA follows: TGTGCCAGCAGCTTGGTGCGGCGAGGGGATGGCTACACCTTC. Translating it yields CASSLVRRGDGYTF.

The chain employs TRBV7-2 and TRBJ2-2; the D is unclear. The CDR3 runs to 15 residues. Germline assignment: CDR1 SGHTA and CDR2 FQGNSA. V was pared by 1 base and J by 4 bases, with 10 bases between. The CDR3 is CASSLVSVGTGELFF. DNA for the CDR3: TGTGCCAGCAGCTTAGTCTCGGTGGGCACCGGGGAGCTGTTTTTT.

V is TRBV11-2 and J is TRBJ1-1; D possibly corresponds to TRBD1 (6 bases). Trimming left V 3 bases short and J 11 bases short, with 13 bases between. Germline V gives CDR1 SGHAT, CDR2 FQNNGV. CDR3 length: 12 amino acids. The CDR3 spells CASSFGGRDAFF. The CDR3 DNA sequence: TGTGCCAGCAGCTTTGGGGGCAGGGACGCTTTCTTT.

The V and J genes are TRBV28 and TRBJ2-1; D gene unclear. The CDR3 covers 16 residues. CDR1 and CDR2 (germline): MDHEN, SYDVKM. Trimming took 6 bases from V and 1 from J, leaving 16 bases between them. CDR3 DNA: TGTGCCAGCAGAACAAAAAAAGGAAGGTCCTACAATGAGCAGTTCTTC. This sequence encodes CASRTKKGRSYNEQFF.

The rearrangement joins TRBV14 to TRBJ2-1; D might be TRBD2 (6 bases). The CDR3 has 16 residues. The germline V gene encodes CDR1 SGHDN and CDR2 FVKESK. V dropped 4 bases and J dropped 8 bases, with 21 bases sitting between them. The CDR3 loop is CASSRGLRREQYEQFF. The CDR3 DNA reads TGTGCCAGCAGCCGGGGACTTCGGAGGGAACAATATGAGCAGTTCTTC. The full variable domain, in which reference TRBV14 and TRBJ2-1 provide the parts outside the CDR3, is EAGVTQFPSHSVIEKGQTVTLRCDPISGHDNLYWYRRVMGKEIKFLLHFVKESKQDESGMPNNRFLAERTGGTYSTLKVQPAELEDSGVYFCASSRGLRREQYEQFFGPGTRLTVL.

The chain joins TRBV6-5 to TRBJ2-5, with D possibly being TRBD2 (7 bases). Germline values: CDR1 MNHEY, CDR2 SVGAGI. Between the trimmed V and J ends, which lost 0 bases and 7 bases, there was a span of 15 bases. The CDR3 runs 15 residues. CDR3 sequence (DNA): TGTGCCAGCAGTTACTCCGCGGGGGCGCCGGTGACCCAGTACTTC. The encoded protein is CASSYSAGAPVTQYF.

This chain uses TRBV6-1 with TRBJ1-3, with 7 bases fitting TRBD1. This CDR3 spans 15 amino acids. From germline, CDR1 is MNHNS and CDR2 SASEGT. Trimming took 5 bases from V and 5 from J; bases not matched to a gene: 9. In DNA form, the CDR3 reads TGTGCCAGCAGTAATACTGACAGGGATAGAAACACCATATATTTT. It specifies CASSNTDRDRNTIYF.

The chain uses TRBV28 and TRBJ1-5; no clear D. Per germline, CDR1 MDHEN and CDR2 SYDVKM. V was pared by 7 bases and J by 1 base, with 11 bases between. The CDR3 runs to 14 residues. CDR3 protein: CASNPVSSNQPQHF. The CDR3 DNA is TGTGCCAGCAACCCTGTTTCGAGCAATCAGCCCCAGCATTTT.

Regarding this clone: One base away lies a much larger clone, so this may be a sequencing read error. The genes are TRBV2 and TRBJ1-3; D might be TRBD1 (5 bases). The CDR3 loop spans 14 amino acids. Germline V CDR1 and CDR2: SNHLY, FYNNEI. CDR3: CASSGSVGGNAIYF. CDR3 bases: TGTGCCAGCAGTGGTTCGGTTGGGGGAAACGCCATATATTTT.